A selection of T cell receptor beta chains follows, all from one sample in a study of shared clonotypes between healthy human individuals. The method was immunoSEQ multiplex PCR; TCRdb's version includes in-frame clones alone and lacks a portion of them. The table lists about a million clones, under 80% of them singletons. Input material: memory CD4+ T cells sorted from blood. Receptors originate from a man aged 18 to 29 in good health. The conserved cysteine and the conserved F or W are not part of the CDR3 here. D genes are given only for firm matches. Expanded clones get a size class; other rows say once, few or many, or leave the size out.

clone_size d_call v_call cdr3_aa
. . TRBV2 ASSIRGEQF
. . TRBV11-2 ASKPIQGRSYEQY
few . TRBV19 ASRGVGNQPQH
. TRBD1 TRBV18 ASSLTAPGQGIGNQPQH
once TRBD2 TRBV10-1 ASASGAGPYNEQF
once TRBD2 TRBV5-3 ARSRSGIGGHNEQF
. TRBD1 TRBV7-9 ASSKGRGHYEQY
. . TRBV2 ASGKDYYGYT
. . TRBV5-6 ASSLEGNAQY
. . TRBV7-2 ASSSRTAPTNEKLF
. . TRBV2 ASSQASSYEQY
few . TRBV4-3 ASSQDRWGCRRVPSYEQY
few TRBD2 TRBV7-2 ASSLNWEGAQY